This T cell receptor beta chain stems from a study of T-cell reconstitution after alpha-beta-depleted transplantation in children. The V and J ends lost 6 bases and 1 base respectively, with 12 bases between them. Germline V gene sequence: CDR1 MNHNS, CDR2 SASEGT. The CDR3 is made up of 14 amino acids. Unique molecular identifiers were incorporated when the TCRbeta library was constructed. TCRdb redid the calling of the PCR reads with MiXCR, one entry per CDR3 protein. This sample has about 540,000 distinct CDR3 sequences, with approximately 20% found just once. This clonotype appeared a single time. The sample was PBMCs from the stem cell graft donor, taken from the stem cell graft. The TCR sequence derives from a human donor who donated a stem cell graft to a child with acute lymphoblastic leukemia. V usage is TRBV6-1 and J usage is TRBJ1-1; tentative D call: TRBD1 (6 bases). CDR3 loop: CASSRDRSNTEAFF. The CDR3 DNA sequence: TGTGCCAGCAGCCGCGACAGGTCGAACACTGAAGCTTTCTTT.